A selection of T cell receptor beta chains follows, all from one sample in a study of blood T cell repertoires in COVID-19. Assay: immunoSEQ multiplex PCR; the TCRdb copy retains only in-frame clones and omits some. The sample consists of about 69,000 clones, approximately 84% of them appearing once. Specimen: peripheral blood. The receptors originated from a man aged 45-65 years with COVID-19, enrolled during active disease. CDR3s include the opening cysteine and the closing phenylalanine or tryptophan. The D gene is left open where the match is weak. The listing skips clone size in some rows; elsewhere it reads once, few, many or a size class.

clone size: .; D gene: TRBD1; V gene: TRBV7-9; J gene: TRBJ1-2; CDR3 length: 13; CDR3 DNA: TGTGCCAGCAGCTTGGCAGGGGGTTATGGCTACACCTTC; CDR3 protein: CASSLAGGYGYTF
clone size: .; D gene: .; V gene: TRBV28; J gene: TRBJ2-1; CDR3 length: 15; CDR3 DNA: TGTGCCAGCAGACACCATAAGCGCGGGGTGGATGAGCAGTTCTTC; CDR3 protein: CASRHHKRGVDEQFF
clone size: .; D gene: .; V gene: TRBV2; J gene: TRBJ1-2; CDR3 length: 13; CDR3 DNA: TGTGCCAGCGCAAACACGGTGGGGGGTGGCTACACCTTC; CDR3 protein: CASANTVGGGYTF
clone size: .; D gene: TRBD1; V gene: TRBV5-5; J gene: TRBJ2-7; CDR3 length: 15; CDR3 DNA: TGTGCCAGCAGCGCGGCAGGGGGCCAATCCTACGAGCAGTACTTC; CDR3 protein: CASSAAGGQSYEQYF
clone size: .; D gene: .; V gene: TRBV7-8; J gene: TRBJ1-3; CDR3 length: 16; CDR3 DNA: TGTGCCAGCAGCTTAGCGCGGACACCCCTGAGGCACACCATATATTTT; CDR3 protein: CASSLARTPLRHTIYF
clone size: .; D gene: TRBD1; V gene: TRBV5-1; J gene: TRBJ2-3; CDR3 length: 14; CDR3 DNA: TGCGCCAGCAGCTTGCAGGGGGCAACAGATACGCAGTATTTT; CDR3 protein: CASSLQGATDTQYF
clone size: .; D gene: .; V gene: TRBV7-3; J gene: TRBJ2-1; CDR3 length: 16; CDR3 DNA: TGTGCCAGCAGCTTAGTAGGGGCGTCCTCCTACAATGAGCAGTTCTTC; CDR3 protein: CASSLVGASSYNEQFF
clone size: .; D gene: TRBD2; V gene: TRBV7-3; J gene: TRBJ2-1; CDR3 length: 16; CDR3 DNA: TGTGCCAGCAGCTCGCCCACTAGCGTCGGACACAATGAGCAGTTCTTC; CDR3 protein: CASSSPTSVGHNEQFF
clone size: .; D gene: .; V gene: TRBV3-1/TRBV3-2; J gene: TRBJ1-5; CDR3 length: 14; CDR3 DNA: TGTGCCAGCAGCCTTAGATGGAGTATTTCGCCCCAGCATTTT; CDR3 protein: CASSLRWSISPQHF
clone size: once; D gene: .; V gene: TRBV4-1; J gene: TRBJ1-2; CDR3 length: 15; CDR3 DNA: TGCGCCAGCAGCCCTGTAAGGGGATTTAACTATGGCTACACCTTC; CDR3 protein: CASSPVRGFNYGYTF
clone size: .; D gene: TRBD2; V gene: TRBV5-4; J gene: TRBJ2-7; CDR3 length: 13; CDR3 DNA: TGTGCCAGCAGCTCGGGAGGCTCCTACGAGCAGTACTTC; CDR3 protein: CASSSGGSYEQYF
clone size: .; D gene: TRBD2; V gene: TRBV2; J gene: TRBJ2-1; CDR3 length: 14; CDR3 DNA: TGTGCCAGCAGTGAGCGGGGGGGCCTTCCTGAGCAGTTCTTC; CDR3 protein: CASSERGGLPEQFF
clone size: .; D gene: .; V gene: TRBV3-1/TRBV3-2; J gene: TRBJ2-7; CDR3 length: 14; CDR3 DNA: TGTGCCAGCAGCGCTGACGGAGGGACCTACGAGCAGTACTTC; CDR3 protein: CASSADGGTYEQYF
clone size: .; D gene: TRBD2; V gene: TRBV9; J gene: TRBJ2-6; CDR3 length: 18; CDR3 DNA: TGTGCCAGCAGCGCCCCCCTAGCGGGGAGCTCTGGGGCCAACGTCCTGACTTTC; CDR3 protein: CASSAPLAGSSGANVLTF
clone size: .; D gene: .; V gene: TRBV19; J gene: TRBJ2-1; CDR3 length: 16; CDR3 DNA: TGTGCCAGTAGTACGGGACAATGGGACTCCTACAATGAGCAGTTCTTC; CDR3 protein: CASSTGQWDSYNEQFF
clone size: .; D gene: TRBD2; V gene: TRBV7-2; J gene: TRBJ2-3; CDR3 length: 17; CDR3 DNA: TGTGCCAGCAGCTTAGGACTAGCGGGGGGGGTGGGAGATACGCAGTATTTT; CDR3 protein: CASSLGLAGGVGDTQYF
clone size: few; D gene: TRBD2; V gene: TRBV5-4; J gene: TRBJ2-5; CDR3 length: 16; CDR3 DNA: TGTGCCAGCAGCTTGTTGTTGGCGGGGGATCAAGAGACCCAGTACTTC; CDR3 protein: CASSLLLAGDQETQYF
clone size: .; D gene: TRBD1; V gene: TRBV7-9; J gene: TRBJ2-4; CDR3 length: 16; CDR3 DNA: TGTGCCAGCAGCTCGGGACAGCCGATAGCCAAAAACATTCAGTACTTC; CDR3 protein: CASSSGQPIAKNIQYF
clone size: .; D gene: .; V gene: TRBV5-1; J gene: TRBJ2-3; CDR3 length: 13; CDR3 DNA: TGCGCCAGCAGCTTATCCGGGACAGATACGCAGTATTTT; CDR3 protein: CASSLSGTDTQYF
clone size: once; D gene: .; V gene: TRBV5-6; J gene: TRBJ2-6; CDR3 length: 19; CDR3 DNA: TGTGCCAGCAGCGATATAATGCAGGGTTTCCGCTCTGGGGCCAACGTCCTGACTTTC; CDR3 protein: CASSDIMQGFRSGANVLTF
clone size: .; D gene: .; V gene: TRBV10-1; J gene: TRBJ2-1; CDR3 length: 15; CDR3 DNA: TGCGCCAGCAGTGAGTCAGGGGCGGAGAACAATGAGCAGTTCTTC; CDR3 protein: CASSESGAENNEQFF
clone size: .; D gene: TRBD1; V gene: TRBV7-2; J gene: TRBJ2-1; CDR3 length: 11; CDR3 DNA: TGTGCCAGCAGCTTTTGGGACAGGCAGTTCTTC; CDR3 protein: CASSFWDRQFF
clone size: .; D gene: TRBD1; V gene: TRBV19; J gene: TRBJ2-7; CDR3 length: 14; CDR3 DNA: TGTGCCAGTGGGAGACGGGACAGGACCTACGAGCAGTACTTC; CDR3 protein: CASGRRDRTYEQYF
clone size: .; D gene: .; V gene: TRBV29-1; J gene: TRBJ2-1; CDR3 length: 10; CDR3 DNA: TGCAGCGCTTCCGTCTATGAGCAGTTCTTC; CDR3 protein: CSASVYEQFF
clone size: few; D gene: TRBD1; V gene: TRBV19; J gene: TRBJ1-1; CDR3 length: 16; CDR3 DNA: TGTGCCAGTAGTATAGGGGACAGGGGCCCTTTGGCTGAAGCTTTCTTT; CDR3 protein: CASSIGDRGPLAEAFF
clone size: .; D gene: TRBD2; V gene: TRBV27; J gene: TRBJ2-2; CDR3 length: 16; CDR3 DNA: TGTGCCAGCAGTTCACTTCAAGCGGGGGGGCCCGGGGAGCTGTTTTTT; CDR3 protein: CASSSLQAGGPGELFF
clone size: .; D gene: .; V gene: TRBV5-1; J gene: TRBJ1-3; CDR3 length: 14; CDR3 DNA: TGCGCCAGCAGCCCCACTAGCTCTGGAAACACCATATATTTT; CDR3 protein: CASSPTSSGNTIYF
clone size: .; D gene: .; V gene: TRBV5-1; J gene: TRBJ1-1; CDR3 length: 16; CDR3 DNA: TGCGCCAGCACCAGAGTTCTAGGGAGAGCCAACACTGAAGCTTTCTTT; CDR3 protein: CASTRVLGRANTEAFF
clone size: .; D gene: TRBD2; V gene: TRBV28; J gene: TRBJ2-1; CDR3 length: 16; CDR3 DNA: TGTGCCAGCAGCCAGGCGGGGGAAGGAGAGGACAATGAGCAGTTCTTC; CDR3 protein: CASSQAGEGEDNEQFF
clone size: .; D gene: TRBD1; V gene: TRBV2; J gene: TRBJ2-1; CDR3 length: 15; CDR3 DNA: TGTGCCAGCAGAAAAACAGGGGTTGGCTACAATGAGCAGTTCTTC; CDR3 protein: CASRKTGVGYNEQFF
clone size: .; D gene: TRBD1; V gene: TRBV6-1; J gene: TRBJ1-1; CDR3 length: 14; CDR3 DNA: TGTGCCAGCAGTACCGGACAGGGGAGGACTGAAGCTTTCTTT; CDR3 protein: CASSTGQGRTEAFF
clone size: .; D gene: TRBD2; V gene: TRBV30; J gene: TRBJ2-2; CDR3 length: 17; CDR3 DNA: TGTGCCTGGATCCCCTGGGCGAGCGGGGTTGGGAAGGGGGAGCTGTTTTTT; CDR3 protein: CAWIPWASGVGKGELFF
clone size: .; D gene: .; V gene: TRBV19; J gene: TRBJ2-3; CDR3 length: 15; CDR3 DNA: TGTGCCAGTAGTGCCACAGGGTCGGGCACAGATACGCAGTATTTT; CDR3 protein: CASSATGSGTDTQYF
clone size: .; D gene: .; V gene: TRBV9; J gene: TRBJ2-3; CDR3 length: 15; CDR3 DNA: TGTGCCAGCAGCGTAGGAGGGGGAACCACAGATACGCAGTATTTT; CDR3 protein: CASSVGGGTTDTQYF
clone size: .; D gene: .; V gene: TRBV12-5; J gene: TRBJ2-1; CDR3 length: 19; CDR3 DNA: TGTGCTAGTGGTTTGGTAGTCGGGCTAGGGAGCGGTCACTACAATGAGCAGTTCTTC; CDR3 protein: CASGLVVGLGSGHYNEQFF
clone size: .; D gene: .; V gene: TRBV2; J gene: TRBJ2-2; CDR3 length: 14; CDR3 DNA: TGTGCCAGCAGTGAGAGGCTAGCAGACGGGGAGCTGTTTTTT; CDR3 protein: CASSERLADGELFF
clone size: .; D gene: .; V gene: TRBV6-5; J gene: TRBJ1-5; CDR3 length: 15; CDR3 DNA: TGTGCCAGCAGTCGACAGGCCTTTAGCAATCAGCCCCAGCATTTT; CDR3 protein: CASSRQAFSNQPQHF
clone size: .; D gene: .; V gene: TRBV5-1; J gene: TRBJ1-4; CDR3 length: 13; CDR3 DNA: TGCGCCAGCAGCTTGGGAGTTAATGAAAAACTGTTTTTT; CDR3 protein: CASSLGVNEKLFF
clone size: few; D gene: TRBD2; V gene: TRBV18; J gene: TRBJ2-3; CDR3 length: 18; CDR3 DNA: TGTGCCAGCTCACTCCCGGGAATAGCGGGGGGCGGCACAGATACGCAGTATTTT; CDR3 protein: CASSLPGIAGGGTDTQYF
clone size: once; D gene: .; V gene: TRBV7-9; J gene: TRBJ1-5; CDR3 length: 13; CDR3 DNA: TGTGCCAGCAGCGCTAGCGCCCGACAGCCCCAGCATTTT; CDR3 protein: CASSASARQPQHF
clone size: once; D gene: TRBD1; V gene: TRBV5-1; J gene: TRBJ1-3; CDR3 length: 15; CDR3 DNA: TGCGCCAGCAGCTTGGCGGGACAGGGCCGGAACACCATATATTTT; CDR3 protein: CASSLAGQGRNTIYF
clone size: .; D gene: TRBD2; V gene: TRBV3-1/TRBV3-2; J gene: TRBJ2-3; CDR3 length: 21; CDR3 DNA: TGTGCCAGCAGCCAAGTCATGGATATACTAGCGGGGAAAACGACCACAGATACGCAGTATTTT; CDR3 protein: CASSQVMDILAGKTTTDTQYF